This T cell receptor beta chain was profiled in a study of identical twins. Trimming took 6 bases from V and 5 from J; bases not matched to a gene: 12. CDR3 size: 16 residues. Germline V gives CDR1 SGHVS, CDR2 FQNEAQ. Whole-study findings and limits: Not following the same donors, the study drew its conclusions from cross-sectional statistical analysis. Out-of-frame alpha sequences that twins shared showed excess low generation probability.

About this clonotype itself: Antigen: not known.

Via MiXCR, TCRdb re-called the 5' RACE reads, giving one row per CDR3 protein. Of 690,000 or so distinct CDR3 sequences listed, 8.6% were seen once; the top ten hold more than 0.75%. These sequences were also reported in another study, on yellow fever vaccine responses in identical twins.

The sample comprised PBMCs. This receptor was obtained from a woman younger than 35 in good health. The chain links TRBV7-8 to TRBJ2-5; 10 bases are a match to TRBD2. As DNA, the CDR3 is TGTGCCAGCAGGCTAGTGAGCGGGGGGGCCTATGAGACCCAGTACTTC. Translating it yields CASRLVSGGAYETQYF.